These T cell receptor beta chains were read from a single sample in a study of blood T cells in healthy people across ages. TCRdb reprocessed the 5' RACE reads with MiXCR, giving one entry per CDR3 protein. Here the sample spans hundreds of thousands of distinct CDR3 sequences, 45% to 60% being singletons. Sample: blood. The receptor set was obtained from an elderly woman in good health. CDR3s include the opening cysteine and the closing phenylalanine or tryptophan. D genes are given only for firm matches. Clone size is given for some rows only: seen once, a few or many times, or a class if the clone is expanded.

cdr3_nt cdr3_aa v_call clone_size j_call d_call
TGTGCCACCATCACCCAGGGGAACACTGAAGCTTTCTTT CATITQGNTEAFF TRBV18 few TRBJ1-1 .
TGTGCCAGCAGCGGGGACAACCTAGGAAGGACTGAAGCTTTCTTT CASSGDNLGRTEAFF TRBV7-2 . TRBJ1-1 .
TGTGCCAGCAGCAACCGGGACAGGGCCTTTCGGGGGCAGCCCCAGCATTTT CASSNRDRAFRGQPQHF TRBV27 few TRBJ1-5 TRBD1
TGTGCCAGCAGTTTATTGCAGGGGAACACTGAAGCTTTCTTT CASSLLQGNTEAFF TRBV12-3/TRBV12-4 many TRBJ1-1 .
TGCAGTGCAAGTCGGGGGCCTGACTATGGCTACACCTTC CSASRGPDYGYTF TRBV20-1 . TRBJ1-2 .
TGTGCCAGCAGCCAAGTTGTCGGCGGCCACGAGCAGTACTTC CASSQVVGGHEQYF TRBV3-1 once TRBJ2-7 .
TGCAGTGCACCGGGACCCGGGTCTGATACGCAGTATTTT CSAPGPGSDTQYF TRBV20-1 . TRBJ2-3 .
TGTGCCAGCAGTGGGGAGGGGGGGACTGGATCGGGCTATGGCTACACCTTC CASSGEGGTGSGYGYTF TRBV12-3/TRBV12-4 . TRBJ1-2 .
TGTGCCAGCAGTGACCCCGGGACAGGACAAGATGAGCAGTACTTC CASSDPGTGQDEQYF TRBV6-5 . TRBJ2-5 TRBD1
TGTGCTAGCAGCCATGGACAGGGCTACGAGCAGTACTTC CASSHGQGYEQYF TRBV7-7 few TRBJ2-7 TRBD1
TGTGCCAGCAGTTACAGAGCTAACTATGGCTACACCTTC CASSYRANYGYTF TRBV6-2/TRBV6-3 once TRBJ1-2 .
TGTGCCACCAGTGAGGGCGACCCATGGGAGCTGTTTTTT CATSEGDPWELFF TRBV24-1 . TRBJ2-2 .